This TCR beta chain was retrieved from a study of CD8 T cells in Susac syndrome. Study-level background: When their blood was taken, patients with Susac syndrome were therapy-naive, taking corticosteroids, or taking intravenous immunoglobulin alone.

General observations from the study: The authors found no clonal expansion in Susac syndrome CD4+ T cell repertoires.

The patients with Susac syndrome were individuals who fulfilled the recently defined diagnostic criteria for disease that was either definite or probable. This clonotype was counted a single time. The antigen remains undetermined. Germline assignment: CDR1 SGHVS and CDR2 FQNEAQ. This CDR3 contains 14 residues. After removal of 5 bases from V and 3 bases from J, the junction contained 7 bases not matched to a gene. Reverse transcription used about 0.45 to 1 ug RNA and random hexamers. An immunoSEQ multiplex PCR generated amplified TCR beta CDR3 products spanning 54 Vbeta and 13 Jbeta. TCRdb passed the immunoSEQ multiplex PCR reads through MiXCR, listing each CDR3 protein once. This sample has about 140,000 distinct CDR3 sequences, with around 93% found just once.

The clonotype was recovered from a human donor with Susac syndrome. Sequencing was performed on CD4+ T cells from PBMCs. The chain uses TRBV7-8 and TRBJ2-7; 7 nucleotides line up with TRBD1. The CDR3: CASSKETGLYEQYF. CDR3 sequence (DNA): TGTGCCAGCAGCAAAGAGACAGGGCTCTACGAGCAGTACTTC.